This T cell receptor (beta chain) is drawn from a study of blood T cell repertoires in COVID-19. The CDR3 runs to 15 residues. The ends lost 4 bases at V and 2 bases at J; junction bases unmatched: 4. Germline lookup yields CDR1 SGHTA and CDR2 FQGNSA. TCRdb's table, derived via immunoSEQ multiplex PCR, lists solely in-frame clones and lacks some. The table records tens of thousands of clones, around four fifths of them present only once. Sequencing was carried out using peripheral blood. The V and J genes are TRBV7-2 and TRBJ2-1; 8 nucleotides line up with TRBD2. The sequence came from a man between 70 and 80 years old with acute or convalescent COVID-19. The chain's CDR3 is CASSSGGAAYNEQFF. CDR3 coding DNA: TGTGCCAGCAGCTCCGGGGGGGCCGCCTACAATGAGCAGTTCTTC. Full variable domain (remainder filled in from reference TRBV7-2 and TRBJ2-1): GAGVSQSPSNKVTEKGKDVELRCDPISGHTALYWYRQSLGQGLEFLIYFQGNSAPDKSGLPSDRFSAERTGGSVSTLTIQRTQQEDSAVYLCASSSGGAAYNEQFFGPGTRLTVL.